Presented here are 26 T cell receptor beta chains from one specimen sequenced in a study of T cells in Graves' hyperthyroidism and ophthalmopathy. TCR beta CDR3 regions were amplified from RNA transcripts. RT-PCR in the first round (using the HTBI primer set) targeted the TCR CDR3. From the multiplex PCR reads, TCRdb called clonotypes with MiXCR, one entry per CDR3 protein. The data hold 490,000 or so distinct CDR3 sequences, with 46% observed a single time. Sequencing was carried out using peripheral blood or thyroid tissue (not recorded which). The source of these receptors is an adult woman with Graves' disease, either hyperthyroidism or ophthalmopathy (not recorded which).

This clonotype was counted at least ten times. The J gene is TRBJ1-1, the V gene TRBV5-1; D is ambiguous. The CDR3 contains 13 residues. Trimming left V 7 bases short and J 1 base short, with 11 bases between. Germline CDR1 SGHRS, CDR2 YFSETQ. For the CDR3, the DNA is TGCGCCAGCGGTCGCGAGAGGAACACTGAAGCTTTCTTT. Encoded protein: CASGRERNTEAFF.

The chain links TRBV7-6 to TRBJ2-3; TRBD1 is a possible D gene (5 bases). This CDR3 region has 14 residues. The V and J ends lost 5 bases and 4 bases respectively, with 13 bases between them. Germline-derived CDR1 and CDR2 are SGHVS and FNYEAQ. CDR3 sequence (DNA): TGTGCCAGCAGCGGCATCGGACAAGCAGATACGCAGTATTTT. This codes for CASSGIGQADTQYF.

This clonotype was counted many times. The genes are TRBV20-1 and TRBJ2-7; 10 nucleotides align to TRBD1. This CDR3 comprises 13 residues. Germline V gene sequence: CDR1 DFQATT, CDR2 SNEGSKA (reference sequence). V gave up 6 bases and J gave up 5 bases; unmatched junction bases: 7. CDR3 sequence reads: CSARQGAEDEQYF. The CDR3 region has the DNA TGCAGTGCGAGACAGGGGGCTGAGGACGAGCAGTACTTC.

In DNA, the CDR3 is TGTGCCATCAGTTCGACAGGGTTTGGCTACACCTTC. Amino acid sequence: CAISSTGFGYTF. The gene calls are TRBV10-3 and TRBJ1-2; 7 bases fit TRBD1. Per germline, CDR1 ENHRY and CDR2 SYGVKD. The CDR3 is 12 amino acids. V was pared by 5 bases and J by 7 bases, with 4 bases of the junction left unmatched.

V is TRBV29-1 and J is TRBJ1-1; D call uncertain. Trimming removed 7 bases from V and 6 bases from J, with 12 bases in between. The V gene's germline CDR1 is SQVTM and CDR2 ANQGSEA. The CDR3 totals 11 residues. The DNA of the CDR3 is TGCAGCGCGGAGGTTTCATCTGAAGCTTTCTTT. Its translation is CSAEVSSEAFF.

This clonotype was detected only once. The genes are TRBV10-3 and TRBJ1-1; TRBD1 agrees at 8 bases. From germline, CDR1 is ENHRY and CDR2 SYGVKD. The CDR3 sequence is 13 residues long. V shed 6 bases, J shed 2 bases, and the junction held 2 bases outside the gene matches. For the CDR3, the DNA is TGTGCCATCAGAGGACAGGGTAACACTGAAGCTTTCTTT. Translating gives CAIRGQGNTEAFF.

This clonotype was observed many times. V usage is TRBV7-6 and J usage is TRBJ1-6, with D unclear. This CDR3 is 14 amino acids long. Between the trimmed V and J ends, which lost 0 bases and 9 bases, there was a span of 9 bases. CDR1 and CDR2 from the germline V gene are SGHVS and FNYEAQ. The CDR3 here is CASSLALRGSPLHF. Written as DNA, the CDR3 is TGTGCCAGCAGCTTAGCGCTGAGAGGTTCACCCCTCCACTTT.

J is TRBJ2-5 and V is TRBV7-8; no definite D call. Germline loops: CDR1 SGHVS, CDR2 FQNEAQ. The germline V and J ends were trimmed by 5 bases and 5 bases, with 12 bases remaining between them. This CDR3 spans 13 amino acids. The CDR3 loop is CASSGQSWETQYF. For the CDR3, the DNA is TGTGCCAGCAGCGGCCAGTCTTGGGAGACCCAGTACTTC.

The rearrangement links TRBV29-1 to TRBJ2-7; perhaps TRBD1 as D (6 bases). This CDR3 contains 12 residues. Trimming took 8 bases from V and 1 from J, leaving 12 bases between them. Germline V CDR1 and CDR2: SQVTM, ANQGSEA. CDR3 DNA sequence: TGCAGCTTACAGGGAGCATCCTACGAGCAGTACTTC. Its translation: CSLQGASYEQYF.

The rearrangement uses TRBV9 and TRBJ1-1, with D possibly matching TRBD1 (6 bases). The CDR3 has 13 residues. Germline values: CDR1 SGDLS, CDR2 YYNGEE. Trimming shortened V by 5 bases and J by 2 bases, and 10 bases separated the two germline ends. CDR3 in DNA: TGTGCCAGCAGGCCGGACAGAAACACTGAAGCTTTCTTT. Translating it yields CASRPDRNTEAFF.

The V gene is TRBV5-1, the J gene TRBJ2-7; D not certain. CDR1 SGHRS and CDR2 YFSETQ come from the germline V gene. V lost 3 bases to trimming and J lost 5 bases, with 15 bases between them. The CDR3 is 14 residues long. The CDR3 DNA sequence: TGCGCCAGCAGCTCCAGAAGCCCCGCGGACGAGCAGTACTTC. Translation gives CASSSRSPADEQYF.

This clonotype appeared many times. CDR3 sequence (DNA): TGTGCCAGCAGTTACGCAGTTCGGCCATCAGGCGGCTACACCTTC. Protein: CASSYAVRPSGGYTF. This chain joins TRBV6-5 and TRBJ1-2, with D uncertain. CDR1 and CDR2 from the germline V gene are MNHEY and SVGAGI. V was trimmed by 2 bases and J by 8 bases, leaving 18 bases between them. This CDR3 is built from 15 residues.

The V gene is TRBV20-1, the J gene TRBJ1-3, with D unclear. The germline V and J ends were trimmed by 0 bases and 3 bases, with 15 bases remaining between them. CDR1 and CDR2 from the germline V gene are DFQATT and SNEGSKA (reference sequence). This CDR3 comprises 16 residues. CDR3 amino acids: CSARDQRAGGGNTIYF. The CDR3 nucleotides are TGCAGTGCTAGAGATCAACGGGCAGGAGGTGGAAACACCATATATTTT.

The rearrangement joins TRBV25-1 to TRBJ1-6; 10 bases are shared with TRBD1. V trimming: 7 bases; J trimming: 10 bases; junction bases outside the gene matches: 10. In germline, CDR1 is MGHDK, CDR2 SYGVNS. The CDR3 totals 15 residues. The CDR3 bases are TGTGCCAGCACATTGGGACAGGGGATAGGATCACCCCTCCACTTT. It codes for CASTLGQGIGSPLHF.

This clonotype was counted ten times or more. The chain has TRBV28 and TRBJ1-1; D is ambiguous. From germline, CDR1 is MDHEN and CDR2 SYDVKM. The V end lost 7 bases, the J end lost 3 bases, and 9 bases lay between the germline ends. The CDR3 totals 12 residues. CDR3 DNA: TGTGCCAGCAAGCAAGTCGACACTGAAGCTTTCTTT. It codes for CASKQVDTEAFF.

This clonotype is a singleton in its sample. Compared with germline, one end of the junction differs, possibly owing to a read error. The chain couples TRBV15 to TRBJ2-5; TRBD1 matches 8 bases. Per germline, CDR1 LNHNV and CDR2 YYDKDF (reference sequence). This CDR3 has 15 amino acids. CDR3 nucleotide sequence: TGTGCCACCAGCAGGGACAGGGTAAATCAAGAGGCCCAGTACTTC. Protein product: CATSRDRVNQEAQYF.

About this clonotype: A much larger clone differs from this one at a single base, so this may be a read error. V usage is TRBV6-1 and J usage is TRBJ1-2; the D is unclear. CDR3 length: 11 amino acids. V lost 7 bases, J lost 6 bases, and 9 bases lay in between. Germline V gene sequence: CDR1 MNHNS, CDR2 SASEGT. CDR3 nucleotides: TGTGCCAGCAAGACCGAGCATGGCTACACCTTC. This sequence encodes CASKTEHGYTF.

This clonotype was counted at least ten times. V and J are TRBV6-6 and TRBJ1-5, with D uncertain. V shed 5 bases and J shed 0 bases, with 11 bases lying between them. This CDR3 has 15 amino acids. CDR1 and CDR2 (germline): MNHNY, SVGAGI (reference sequence). The CDR3 DNA reads TGTGCCAGCAGTGGCGACGGTGTTAGCAATCAGCCCCAGCATTTT. It specifies CASSGDGVSNQPQHF.

This clonotype was observed a few times. The chain has TRBV9 and TRBJ1-1; tentative D call: TRBD1 (5 bases). The CDR3 runs to 13 residues. CDR1 and CDR2 from the germline V gene are SGDLS and YYNGEE. V shed 0 bases and J shed 4 bases, with 7 bases lying between them. The CDR3 sequence: CASSVGQITEAFF. Written as DNA, the CDR3 is TGTGCCAGCAGCGTAGGACAGATCACTGAAGCTTTCTTT.

This clonotype was counted only a few times. A much bigger clone sits one base away, suggesting this may be a read error. Here the CDR3 reads CSVETPGGPQHF. The CDR3 DNA reads as TGCAGCGTCGAGACCCCCGGGGGGCCCCAGCATTTT. This chain joins TRBV29-1 and TRBJ1-5; TRBD1 might be the D (5 bases). This CDR3 spans 12 amino acids. The V gene lost 6 bases and the J gene lost 9 bases, with 15 bases spanning the gap. Germline CDR1 SQVTM, CDR2 ANQGSEA.

The chain uses TRBV29-1 and TRBJ2-3; 10 bases line up with TRBD1. This CDR3 is 14 amino acids long. V lost 6 bases to trimming and J lost 7 bases; unmatched junction nucleotides: 10. Germline V lookup: CDR1 SQVTM, CDR2 ANQGSEA. CDR3 nucleotide sequence: TGCAGCGTAGCACCGGGACAGGGGACGCATACGCAGTATTTT. This codes for CSVAPGQGTHTQYF.

Concerning this clonotype itself: Since a much larger clone is just one base distant, this may be a read error. The chain joins TRBV12-3 or TRBV12-4 to TRBJ1-5; D may be TRBD1 (5 bases). Trimming removed 5 bases at V and 2 bases at J, with 19 bases between. CDR3 length: 17 amino acids. The CDR3 DNA reads TGTGCCAGCAGTCTCGGGTTTTTTGGGGGAGGCAATCAGCCCCAGCATTTT. Protein sequence: CASSLGFFGGGNQPQHF.

This clonotype was counted only a few times. V is TRBV12-3 or TRBV12-4 and J is TRBJ1-1; D is unclear. The CDR3 extends over 11 amino acids. Trimming shortened V by 5 bases and J by 9 bases, and 10 bases separated the two germline ends. CDR3 residues: CASSNPRKAFF. CDR3 coding DNA: TGTGCCAGCAGTAACCCCCGAAAAGCTTTCTTT.

The chain uses TRBV30 and TRBJ1-4; D is uncertain. V gave up 3 bases and J gave up 8 bases, with 13 bases separating them. The CDR3 extends over 13 amino acids. Germline V gene sequence: CDR1 GTSNPN, CDR2 SVGIG (reference sequence). The CDR3 spells CAWRGINGEKLFF. CDR3 DNA: TGTGCCTGGAGGGGAATCAACGGGGAAAAACTGTTTTTT.

The V and J genes are TRBV20-1 and TRBJ1-1; possible D gene TRBD1, 5 bases. The CDR3 is 13 amino acids. V lost 3 bases and J lost 5, with 13 bases in between. Germline assignment: CDR1 DFQATT and CDR2 SNEGSKA (reference sequence). The DNA for the CDR3 is TGCAGTGCTAGGGGGCGTTCGCGAACTGAAGCTTTCTTT. It is translated as CSARGRSRTEAFF.

This clonotype was seen a handful of times. Since no conserved phenylalanine or tryptophan closes the CDR3, a read error is the likely cause. The chain recombines TRBV29-1 with TRBJ1-1; maybe TRBD1 (5 bases). In germline, CDR1 is SQVTM, CDR2 ANQGSEA. The CDR3 sequence is 13 residues long. V lost 4 bases to trimming and J lost 4 bases, with 13 bases between them. CDR3 DNA sequence: TGCAGCGTTGCCCAGGGAAGGGGCACTGAAGCTTTCTCT. Translation gives CSVAQGRGTEAFS.